Sequencing of this T cell receptor (beta chain) was carried out in a study of cytomegalovirus exposure and HLA in healthy donors. Notes on this clone: As yet, its antigen is unknown.

60 Vbeta and 13 Jbeta primers were used in PCR. Some clones are missing from TCRdb's copy, which holds only in-frame ones; the method was immunoSEQ multiplex PCR. This table holds some 110,000 clones. Every donor was a healthy person donating bone marrow. General observations from the study: Later analysis associated a missense DCLRE1C variant with TCR beta V- and J-gene trimming. Solely CMV serostatus was available to characterize immune exposure. Many donors shared some public TCRs, even though most TCR sequences were rare.

The V end lost 3 bases, the J end lost 5 bases, and 23 bases lay between the germline ends. CDR1 is SGHRS, CDR2 YFSETQ, per germline. This CDR3 is 17 amino acids long. The V and J genes are TRBV5-1 and TRBJ2-5, with a weak D call TRBD1 (6 bases). This sequence originates from a man younger than 40 in good health and CMV-seronegative. Material for sequencing was PBMCs. The chain's CDR3 is CASSWTWTDKRGETQYF. In DNA, the CDR3 is TGCGCCAGCAGCTGGACCTGGACAGACAAAAGGGGGGAGACCCAGTACTTC. Full variable domain (remainder filled in from reference TRBV5-1 and TRBJ2-5): KAGVTQTPRYLIKTRGQQVTLSCSPISGHRSVSWYQQTPGQGLQFLFEYFSETQRNKGNFPGRFSGRQFSNSRSEMNVSTLELGDSALYLCASSWTWTDKRGETQYFGPGTRLLVL.